This TCR beta chain was recorded in a study of blood T cell repertoires in COVID-19. Study overall: Acute and convalescent COVID-19 samples came from the United States, Italy and Spain. PBMCs, B-cell-depleted T cells, or T cells were the source of the cDNA or gDNA that made up the material.

Germline V gene data show CDR1 as SGHNT and CDR2 as YENEEA. The CDR3 is 14 residues long. Losses at the gene ends were 3 bases for V and 9 bases for J; bases not matched to a gene: 7. Authors' methods: By means of reference gene primer amplification, nucleated cell counts were estimated. Produced via immunoSEQ multiplex PCR; TCRdb's table is partial and in-frame only. That table gives V, J and clone size, and the DNA gave D and trimming. Of around 110,000 clones listed, around 80% are singletons. The specimen was peripheral blood. The receptor was isolated from a man aged 65 to 79 with active or convalescent COVID-19. The chain links TRBV11-3 to TRBJ2-1, with 8 bases identical to TRBD1. The CDR3 DNA sequence: TGTGCCAGCAGCTTGGGTGACAGGGGCGCTGAGCAGTTCTTC. Translating gives CASSLGDRGAEQFF.